The 13 T cell receptor beta chains given below trace back to one sample, sequenced in a study of CD8+ T cells in alopecia areata. RNA, once extracted, was reverse transcribed into cDNA for use as the sequencing template. Produced via immunoSEQ multiplex PCR; TCRdb's table is partial and in-frame only. The sample contains about 180,000 clones, 40% to 55% of which appear only once. Sample treatment: oral pan-JAK inhibitor, 5-10 mg twice daily. Specimen: CD8+ T cells sorted from blood, collected between weeks 51 and 54, from a patient treated with tofacitinib. Receptors were obtained from a human donor with alopecia areata.

The chain links TRBV5-1 to TRBJ2-3, with TRBD2 identical over 11 bases. CDR3 length: 15 residues. Looked up from germline, CDR1 is SGHRS and CDR2 is YFSETQ. Trimming cost V 4 bases and J 7 bases; bases outside gene matches: 8. The CDR3 region has the DNA TGCGCCAGCAGCCGGGGACTAGCGGCTCATCATACGCAGTATTTT. Its protein is CASSRGLAAHHTQYF.

The genes are TRBV7-2 and TRBJ1-2; no reliable D call. The length of the CDR3 is 12 residues. Germline V CDR1 and CDR2: SGHTA, FQGNSA. V lost 4 bases to trimming and J lost 5 bases, with 8 bases between them. CDR3 residues: CASSYVSYGYTF. The CDR3 coding sequence is TGTGCCAGCAGCTATGTATCATATGGCTACACCTTC.

The chain is built from TRBV9 and TRBJ2-1; D possibly corresponds to TRBD2 (7 bases). Germline V lookup: CDR1 SGDLS, CDR2 YYNGEE. Trimming removed 4 bases at V and 11 bases at J, with 16 bases between. This CDR3 has 13 residues. The CDR3 region is CASSTGGGTKQFF. CDR3 bases: TGTGCCAGCAGCACGGGAGGCGGGACAAAGCAGTTCTTC.

The chain employs TRBV10-3 and TRBJ2-5; TRBD2 matches at 7 bases. The V segment lost 11 bases and the J segment 4 bases; nucleotides outside the gene matches: 7. Germline CDR1 and CDR2: ENHRY and SYGVKD. This CDR3 has 12 amino acids. The CDR3 DNA reads as TGTGCCGGTAGTGGGGGGGGAGAGACCCAGTACTTC. Translated, it gives CAGSGGGETQYF.

J is TRBJ1-2 and V is TRBV5-1; D is unresolved. The CDR3 totals 11 residues. Trimming removed 0 bases at V and 10 bases at J, with 7 bases between. The germline V gene encodes CDR1 SGHRS and CDR2 YFSETQ. The chain's CDR3 is CASSLGWDYTF. CDR3 nucleotide sequence: TGCGCCAGCAGCTTGGGCTGGGACTACACCTTC.

This clone was seen a handful of times. The chain recombines TRBV29-1 with TRBJ2-7; D gene unclear. Between the trimmed V and J ends, which lost 1 base and 4 bases, there was a span of 14 bases. The CDR3 has 14 amino acids. Germline V gene data show CDR1 as SQVTM and CDR2 as ANQGSEA. This CDR3 is CSVEGGPVEYEQYF. The CDR3 nucleotides read TGCAGCGTTGAAGGAGGCCCGGTGGAGTACGAGCAGTACTTC.

This clone is a singleton in its sample. The genes are TRBV13 and TRBJ2-7; D is ambiguous. Germline CDR1 reads PRHDT; CDR2 reads FYEKMQ (reference sequence). The V and J ends lost 1 base and 6 bases respectively, with 7 bases between them. This CDR3 is 12 amino acids long. As DNA, the CDR3 is TGTGCCAGCAGCTTAGTAGGGTTCGAGCAGTACTTC. Translated, it gives CASSLVGFEQYF.

The V and J genes are TRBV11-2 and TRBJ2-5; D is unresolved. Germline CDR1 is SGHAT and CDR2 is FQNNGV. The CDR3 runs to 13 residues. V was cut by 0 bases and J by 2 bases, with 4 bases left in between. The CDR3 DNA sequence: TGTGCCAGCAGCTTAGAGCGGCAAGAGACCCAGTACTTC. Translated: CASSLERQETQYF.

The J gene is TRBJ2-7, the V gene TRBV27; the match to TRBD1 covers 7 bases. The CDR3 is made up of 12 amino acids. From germline, CDR1 is MNHEY and CDR2 SMNVEV (reference sequence). After removal of 3 bases from V and 5 bases from J, the junction contained 1 base not matched to a gene. Written as DNA, the CDR3 is TGTGCCAGCAGTTTTACAGGGGACGAGCAGTACTTC. It is translated as CASSFTGDEQYF.

The gene calls are TRBV4-1 and TRBJ2-3; TRBD2 matches at 7 bases. Germline-derived CDR1 and CDR2 are MGHRA and YSYEKL. The V segment lost 0 bases and the J segment 1 base; nucleotides outside the gene matches: 1. The CDR3 length is 15 residues. The CDR3 sequence is CASSQDGGGTDTQYF. In DNA form, the CDR3 reads TGCGCCAGCAGCCAAGATGGGGGGGGCACAGATACGCAGTATTTT.

This chain joins TRBV29-1 and TRBJ2-1; 13 bases are a match to TRBD2. This CDR3 has 18 amino acids. The trim removed 3 bases at V and 1 base at J, leaving 9 bases unmatched. Germline V gives CDR1 SQVTM, CDR2 ANQGSEA. The CDR3, as DNA: TGCAGCGTTGAGGTCCGACTAGCGGGGGGACGTTCCTACAATGAGCAGTTCTTC. Its protein is CSVEVRLAGGRSYNEQFF.

The chain employs TRBV6-5 and TRBJ1-2; tentative D call: TRBD1 (5 bases). The CDR3 has 13 amino acids. Trimming shortened V by 4 bases and J by 5 bases, and 11 bases separated the two germline ends. From germline, CDR1 is MNHEY and CDR2 SVGAGI. The CDR3 sequence: CASSSSTVYGYTF. The DNA of the CDR3 is TGTGCCAGCAGTTCCTCGACAGTTTATGGCTACACCTTC.

This clone has just a few counts. The chain recombines TRBV15 with TRBJ1-1; no clear D. The germline V gene encodes CDR1 LNHNV and CDR2 YYDKDF (reference sequence). The CDR3 is made up of 15 amino acids. The ends were cut back, 0 bases at V and 0 bases at J, with 8 bases in the middle. The CDR3 spells CATSREPLMNTEAFF. CDR3 nucleotide sequence: TGTGCCACCAGCAGAGAACCTTTGATGAACACTGAAGCTTTCTTT.